These T cell receptor beta chains were read from a single sample in a study of T cells in Graves' hyperthyroidism and ophthalmopathy. MiXCR, applied by TCRdb to the multiplex PCR reads, yields one record per CDR3 protein. The sample records around 700,000 distinct CDR3 sequences, approximately 18% being singletons. Sequenced material: blood. The receptors were gathered from a woman in her forties or fifties with Graves' hyperthyroidism that later progressed to Graves' ophthalmopathy. CDR3s include the opening cysteine and the closing phenylalanine or tryptophan. A D gene is named only where the DNA matches it firmly. Clone size is stated in some rows and not others, as once, few, many or a class when expanded.

many | TRBJ1-1 | TRBV29-1 | NA | TGCAGCGTTGCCTCGCTCCAGGGGAACACTGAAGCTTTCTTT | CSVASLQGNTEAFF
many | TRBJ1-6 | TRBV11-2 | NA | TGTGCCAGCAGCTCGGCCTACACCTATAATTCACCCCTCCACTTT | CASSSAYTYNSPLHF
many | TRBJ2-7 | TRBV7-8 | NA | TGTGCCAGCAGCGCGATGACTTACGAGCAGTACTTC | CASSAMTYEQYF
many | TRBJ1-4 | TRBV20-1 | NA | TGCAGTGCCCAGGCTGCAACTAATGAAAAACTGTTTTTT | CSAQAATNEKLFF
few | TRBJ1-5 | TRBV7-8 | NA | TGTGCCAGCAGCGAAAGACAGCCAGGGAGCAATCAGCCCCAGCATTTT | CASSERQPGSNQPQHF
NA | TRBJ2-5 | TRBV7-2 | NA | TGTGCCAGCAGCCTCCTAGAATTTGAGACCCAGTACTTC | CASSLLEFETQYF
few | TRBJ1-1 | TRBV7-9 | TRBD1 | TGTGCCAGCAGCTCCAATAAGGGGGCCACTGAAGCTTTCTTT | CASSSNKGATEAFF
few | TRBJ1-2 | TRBV19 | TRBD1 | TGTGCCAGTATGATTACCGGGACAGACCCGAGGAATGGCTATGGCTACACCTTC | CASMITGTDPRNGYGYTF
NA | TRBJ2-4 | TRBV7-9 | TRBD1 | TGTGCCAGCAGCTTATGGACAGGGATAGCCAAAAACATTCAGTACTTC | CASSLWTGIAKNIQYF
NA | TRBJ1-3 | TRBV9 | NA | TGTGCCAGCAGCGTCAGACCGGGGCTCTCTGGAAACACCATATATTTT | CASSVRPGLSGNTIYF
many | TRBJ1-1 | TRBV9 | NA | TGTGCCAGCAGCACGCAAAGGAACACTGAAGCTTTCTTT | CASSTQRNTEAFF
NA | TRBJ2-1 | TRBV7-2 | TRBD1 | TGTGCCAGGGGGGACAGAAAATTCTACAATGAGCAGTTCTTC | CARGDRKFYNEQFF
NA | TRBJ1-3 | TRBV6-5 | NA | TGTGCCAGCAGTTCCGAATTGCAGGCTGGAAACACCATATATTTT | CASSSELQAGNTIYF
NA | TRBJ1-1 | TRBV14 | NA | TGTGCCAGCAGCCAACTGAGGGGTCGGACTGAAGCTTTCTTT | CASSQLRGRTEAFF
NA | TRBJ2-1 | TRBV3-1 | NA | TGTGCCAGCAGCCACCCGGACAGACACGGTGAGCAGTTCTTC | CASSHPDRHGEQFF
NA | TRBJ2-2 | TRBV6-1 | NA | TGTGCCAGCAACCTTACTCCCTACACGGACAGCGCGGCCGGGGAGCTGTTTTTT | CASNLTPYTDSAAGELFF
few | TRBJ2-7 | TRBV9 | TRBD2 | TGTGCCAGCAGCCTAGGAGGCGGCGGGGGGCCCTCTTACGAGCAGTACTTC | CASSLGGGGGPSYEQYF
few | TRBJ1-2 | TRBV10-3 | NA | TGTGCCATCGCGACTGGCTATGGCTACACCTTC | CAIATGYGYTF
NA | TRBJ2-7 | TRBV29-1 | TRBD2 | TGCAGCGTTGTTGATAGCGGGGACTACGAGCAGTACTTC | CSVVDSGDYEQYF
many | TRBJ2-1 | TRBV18 | NA | TGTGCCAGCTCACAGCCACAGGCGGCTGGCGGGGTTAACAATGAGCAGTTCTTC | CASSQPQAAGGVNNEQFF
many | TRBJ2-1 | TRBV12-3/TRBV12-4 | TRBD2 | TGTGCCAGCAGTCGGCGGGGGGGCCTCTTTAATGAGCAGTTCTTC | CASSRRGGLFNEQFF
few | TRBJ2-3 | TRBV7-9 | TRBD2 | TGTGCCAGCAGCTCGCGGGGGAGTCAGACAGATACGCAGTATTTT | CASSSRGSQTDTQYF
NA | TRBJ2-6 | TRBV18 | NA | TGTGCCAGCTCACCTCGAGGCACAGCCACCTTTGGTGGGGCCAACGTCCTGACTTTC | CASSPRGTATFGGANVLTF
many | TRBJ2-7 | TRBV30 | NA | TGTGCCTGGACCCATCAGGGGCTGGGCGAGCAGTACTTC | CAWTHQGLGEQYF
NA | TRBJ1-4 | TRBV19 | NA | TGTGCCAGTAGCATCGACCGAGATAATGAAAAACTGTTTTTT | CASSIDRDNEKLFF
few | TRBJ1-2 | TRBV4-1 | NA | TGCGCCAGCAGCCAAGGAGTTGTACAGAACTATGGCTACACCTTC | CASSQGVVQNYGYTF
NA | TRBJ1-3 | TRBV11-2 | TRBD1 | TGTGCCAGCAGCAACCCCGACAGGGAGTTTGGAAACACCATATATTTT | CASSNPDREFGNTIYF
few | TRBJ1-3 | TRBV6-2/TRBV6-3 | NA | TGTGCCAGCAGTCCTCCGGACAGAGGAAACACCATATATTTT | CASSPPDRGNTIYF
many | TRBJ2-1 | TRBV10-3 | TRBD2 | TGTGCCATCAGTGAGGCTGGCGGGAGCTCCTACAATGAGCAGTTCTTC | CAISEAGGSSYNEQFF
few | TRBJ1-1 | TRBV19 | TRBD1 | TGTGCCAGTACCGGGACAGACAACACTGAAGCTTTCTTT | CASTGTDNTEAFF
few | TRBJ2-3 | TRBV3-1 | TRBD1 | TGTGCCAGCAGCCAACGGACAGGGTGGACAGATACGCAGTATTTT | CASSQRTGWTDTQYF
many | TRBJ2-7 | TRBV5-1 | NA | TGCGCCAGCAGCTGGCCCGGCCAGGCCTACGAGCAGTACTTC | CASSWPGQAYEQYF
many | TRBJ2-7 | TRBV20-1 | NA | TGCAGTGCTAGAAAGTGGCAGGACGAGCAGTACTTC | CSARKWQDEQYF
many | TRBJ2-3 | TRBV7-3 | NA | TGTGCCAGCAGCTTATACTCCGGGGAAAGCACAGATACGCAGTATTTT | CASSLYSGESTDTQYF
many | TRBJ2-7 | TRBV11-2 | NA | TGTGCCAGCAGCTTAATATCGCGCGGATCTAACTACTACGAGCAGTACTTC | CASSLISRGSNYYEQYF
many | TRBJ2-5 | TRBV6-1 | TRBD2 | TGTGCCAGCAGTGGTGGAAGGACTAGCGGTAAAGAGACCCAGTACTTC | CASSGGRTSGKETQYF
few | TRBJ1-1 | TRBV19 | NA | TGTGCCAGTAGTATTATTGCAGGGGCCACTGAAGCTTTCTTT | CASSIIAGATEAFF
few | TRBJ2-1 | TRBV3-1 | TRBD2 | TGTGCCAGCAGCCAGCAAGGTACCGGGGGGTACAATGAGCAGTTCTTC | CASSQQGTGGYNEQFF
few | TRBJ1-6 | TRBV6-1 | NA | TGTGCCAGCAGTCCAGGGGCCATTAATTCACCCCTCCACTTT | CASSPGAINSPLHF
many | TRBJ2-3 | TRBV15 | TRBD2 | TGTGCCACCAGCAGAGATGGGGGAGCGGGGTCGGGAGATACGCAGTATTTT | CATSRDGGAGSGDTQYF
few | TRBJ2-7 | TRBV18 | TRBD2 | TGTGCCAGCTCACCTTTCCTAGCGGGGGATTTCAACGAGCAGTACTTC | CASSPFLAGDFNEQYF
many | TRBJ1-1 | TRBV18 | NA | TGTGCCAGCTCACCAGGGTTTGACACTGAAGCTTTCTTT | CASSPGFDTEAFF
few | TRBJ2-4 | TRBV19 | NA | TGTGCCAGTAGTCCCGGACAGCCGGCTCAAAACATTCAGTACTTC | CASSPGQPAQNIQYF
few | TRBJ1-1 | TRBV7-2 | NA | TGTGCCAGCAGGTCAGAGACTGAAGCTTTCTTT | CASRSETEAFF
NA | TRBJ1-1 | TRBV6-1 | NA | TGTGCCAGCAGTTCTGGCGGACCTGAAGCTTTCTTT | CASSSGGPEAFF
few | TRBJ2-6 | TRBV29-1 | NA | TGCAGCGCGGGGGTCGTCTCTAGGGCCAACGTCCTGACTTTC | CSAGVVSRANVLTF
NA | TRBJ2-2 | TRBV4-1 | TRBD2 | TGCGCCAGCAGCCCACTGGTGGGCGGGGGGAAGAACACCGGGGAGCTGTTTTTT | CASSPLVGGGKNTGELFF
NA | TRBJ2-2 | TRBV29-1 | TRBD1 | TGCAGCGTTTCTGACAGGGTTGATACCGGGGAGCTGTTTTTT | CSVSDRVDTGELFF
many | TRBJ2-7 | TRBV18 | NA | TGTGCCAGCTCACCAATCCGGGACTCCTCCTACGAGCAGTACTTC | CASSPIRDSSYEQYF
few | TRBJ2-3 | TRBV7-3 | TRBD2 | TGTGCCAGCAGCACAAGGGGGAGCGGGGGTAGAGATACGCAGTATTTT | CASSTRGSGGRDTQYF
NA | TRBJ2-2 | TRBV2 | NA | TGTGCCAGCAGCGCGGGGAGGAGGGCCGGGGAGCTGTTTTTT | CASSAGRRAGELFF
many | TRBJ1-1 | TRBV7-8 | TRBD1 | TGTGCCAGCAGCCCTCGGAGGGGGCCCTTGAACACTGAAGCTTTCTTT | CASSPRRGPLNTEAFF
few | TRBJ1-5 | TRBV7-9 | NA | TGTGCCAGCAGCTTAGCCTGGGGGGCAAGCAATCAGCCCCAGCATTTT | CASSLAWGASNQPQHF
NA | TRBJ2-1 | TRBV11-3 | NA | TGTGCCAGCAGCCCCGGGATGTCCTACAATGAGCAGTTCTTC | CASSPGMSYNEQFF
few | TRBJ2-7 | TRBV7-9 | NA | TGTGCCAGCAGCTCGGCCCTAACGGGAAACTCCTACGAGCAGTACTTC | CASSSALTGNSYEQYF
few | TRBJ1-2 | TRBV10-3 | TRBD1 | TGTGCCATCAGTGAGCCGAGGGGACAGGGGACTAACTATGGCTACACCTTC | CAISEPRGQGTNYGYTF
many | TRBJ2-2 | TRBV18 | NA | TGTGCCAGCTCACCACCGCCCGGGGAGCTGTTTTTT | CASSPPPGELFF
few | TRBJ2-7 | TRBV10-3 | NA | TGTGCCATCTCGGGCCCAGGCTACGAGCAGTACTTC | CAISGPGYEQYF
many | TRBJ1-2 | TRBV20-1 | TRBD1 | TGCAGTGCTAGGCCGGGACAGGCTAACTATGGCTACACCTTC | CSARPGQANYGYTF